This T cell receptor (beta chain) was observed in a study of shared clonotypes between healthy human individuals. Running of the assay took place at deep level. Every immunoSEQ plate was one replicate of a subset's evenly spread DNA. The table came from immunoSEQ multiplex PCR; TCRdb's copy has only in-frame clones and leaves some out. The sample shows 950,000 to 1,100,000 clones, about three quarters of them seen only once. Germline assignment: CDR1 SNHLY and CDR2 FYNNEI. This CDR3 contains 14 residues. The V segment lost 7 bases and the J segment 3 bases; nucleotides outside the gene matches: 4. V usage is TRBV2 and J usage is TRBJ2-7; the match to TRBD2 covers 12 bases. Sequencing was performed on memory CD4+ T cells sorted from blood. As for subset: CD45RA-negative fraction. The receptor was derived from a man younger than 30 in good health. CDR3 in amino acids: CASNRGLAGYEQYF. CDR3 DNA: TGTGCCAGCAACCGGGGACTAGCGGGCTACGAGCAGTACTTC.